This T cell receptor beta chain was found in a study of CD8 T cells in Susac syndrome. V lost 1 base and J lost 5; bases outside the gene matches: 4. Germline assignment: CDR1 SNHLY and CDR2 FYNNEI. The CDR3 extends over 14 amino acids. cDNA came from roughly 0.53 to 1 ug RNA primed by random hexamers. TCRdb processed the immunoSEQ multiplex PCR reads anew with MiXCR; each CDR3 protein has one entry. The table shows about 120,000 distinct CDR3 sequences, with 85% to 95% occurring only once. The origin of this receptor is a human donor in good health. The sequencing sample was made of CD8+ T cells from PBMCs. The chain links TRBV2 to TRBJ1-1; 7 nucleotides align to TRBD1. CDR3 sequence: CASSEDRGRTEAFF. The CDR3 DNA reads TGTGCCAGCAGTGAAGACAGGGGTAGAACTGAAGCTTTCTTT. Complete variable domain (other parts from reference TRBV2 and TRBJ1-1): EPEVTQTPSHQVTQMGQEVILRCVPISNHLYFYWYRQILGQKVEFLVSFYNNEISEKSEIFDDQFSVERPDGSNFTLKIRSTKLEDSAMYFCASSEDRGRTEAFFGQGTRLTVV.